This is a list of T cell receptor beta chains from one sample in a study of T-cell reconstitution after alpha-beta-depleted transplantation in children. TCRdb used MiXCR to reprocess the PCR reads, holding one entry per CDR3 protein. The sample shows almost 600,000 distinct CDR3 sequences, roughly 30% of them seen only once. The source material was PBMCs, sampled before TCRalphabeta/CD19-depleted stem cell transplant. These receptors were obtained from a boy under three years old with Wiskott-Aldrich syndrome, due to receive a stem cell transplant. The CDR3 runs from the conserved cysteine through the conserved F or W. A D gene is named only where the DNA matches it firmly. Clone sizes are given selectively: once, few, many, or a class where the clone is expanded.

few	TRBV5-1	NA	TRBJ2-1	TGCGCCAGCAGCCCACAGGGTATCGCGAGACCCTCCTACAATGAGCAGTTCTTC	CASSPQGIARPSYNEQFF
few	TRBV14	NA	TRBJ2-2	TGTGCCAGCAGCCAAGGCGTCCCGCTCTGGGGAGGCGGGGAGCTGTTTTTT	CASSQGVPLWGGGELFF
few	TRBV3-1	NA	TRBJ2-1	TGTGCCAGCAGCCAACCGGACGCAGAGCAGTTCTTC	CASSQPDAEQFF
few	TRBV14	NA	TRBJ2-1	TGTGCCAGCAGCCGTCTAAGAGGGACAAATTACAATGAGCAGTTCTTC	CASSRLRGTNYNEQFF
NA	TRBV5-1	NA	TRBJ1-1	TGCGCCAGCAGCTTGGTATCTGGGGGGGGTTTGAACACTGAAGCTTTCTTT	CASSLVSGGGLNTEAFF
few	TRBV6-5	TRBD1	TRBJ2-1	TGTGCCAGCAGTTTAACCGGGACAGGGGTGAATGAGCAGTTCTTC	CASSLTGTGVNEQFF
few	TRBV6-5	NA	TRBJ1-6	TGTGCCAGCAGTCCCACAGGGAATTCACCCCTCCACTTT	CASSPTGNSPLHF
few	TRBV12-3/TRBV12-4	TRBD1	TRBJ1-2	TGTGCCAGCAGTTTATCAGGGGGGAATGGCTACACCTTC	CASSLSGGNGYTF
NA	TRBV28	TRBD1	TRBJ1-1	TGTGCCAGCGGCGAGGAGACAGGGCCAAGAGGGACTGAAGCTTTCTTT	CASGEETGPRGTEAFF
NA	TRBV5-5	TRBD2	TRBJ2-7	TGTGCCAGCAACCAATGGGTGGGAGGGATTTACGAGCAGTACTTC	CASNQWVGGIYEQYF
NA	TRBV20-1	NA	TRBJ2-5	TGCAGTGTATTTCGCTCAACTATGGAGACCCAGTACTTC	CSVFRSTMETQYF
few	TRBV6-5	TRBD1	TRBJ2-5	TGTGCCAGCAGTTACGCCTGGGACAGTCGGGTTTTAGGGGAGACCCAGTACTTC	CASSYAWDSRVLGETQYF
NA	TRBV4-1	TRBD2	TRBJ2-5	TGCGCCAGCAGCCCAGACCGGGGACTAGCCATGCAAGAGACCCAGTACTTC	CASSPDRGLAMQETQYF
few	TRBV21-1	NA	TRBJ2-3	TGTGCCAGCACCCGACCCGGGACTAAAGCGACAGATACGCAGTATTTT	CASTRPGTKATDTQYF
NA	TRBV4-1	NA	TRBJ2-1	TGCGCCAGCAGCCGTAGTAGAAGCTCCTACAATGAGCAGTTCTTC	CASSRSRSSYNEQFF
few	TRBV29-1	NA	TRBJ2-1	TGCAGCGTTGTTGGGTATCGGGTTGAGCAGTTCTTC	CSVVGYRVEQFF
few	TRBV24-1	TRBD1	TRBJ2-1	TGTGCCACCAGTGATTCCAGGGACAGGGGGAATGAGCAGTTCTTC	CATSDSRDRGNEQFF
few	TRBV28	NA	TRBJ2-7	TGTGCCAGCAGTTTAAAGGGACTCTCCTACGAGCAGTACTTC	CASSLKGLSYEQYF
few	TRBV10-1	NA	TRBJ2-2	TGCGCCAGCAGTGAGATGGGGACCGGGGAGCTGTTTTTT	CASSEMGTGELFF
NA	TRBV3-1	TRBD1	TRBJ1-4	TGTGCCAGCAGCGGACAGGGGGGAAGAGAAAAACTGTTTTTT	CASSGQGGREKLFF
few	TRBV6-1	TRBD1	TRBJ1-2	TGTGCCAGCAGGCACCATCTCGGGACAGGGGATGACTATGGCTACACCTTC	CASRHHLGTGDDYGYTF
NA	TRBV5-6	NA	TRBJ2-3	TGTGCCAGCAGCAAGCTGACTAGTTTGAGCACAGATACGCAGTATTTT	CASSKLTSLSTDTQYF
NA	TRBV20-1	NA	TRBJ2-5	TGCAGTGCCATCCTTGGGGCTTTATCGTACCAAGAGACCCAGTACTTC	CSAILGALSYQETQYF
few	TRBV30	NA	TRBJ2-6	TGTGCCTGGAGTGTACTGGTGGGGATCTCTGGGGCCAACGTCCTGACTTTC	CAWSVLVGISGANVLTF
few	TRBV4-2	NA	TRBJ1-5	TGTGCCAGCAGCCACCGGGACCTAAATCAGCCCCAGCATTTT	CASSHRDLNQPQHF
NA	TRBV28	TRBD1	TRBJ1-2	TGTGCCAGCAGGGACATTACAGGGGTAGCTAACTATGGCTACACCTTC	CASRDITGVANYGYTF
NA	TRBV5-1	TRBD1	TRBJ1-3	TGCGCCAGCAGCAGGGGACAGGGAAACACCATATATTTT	CASSRGQGNTIYF
many	TRBV5-6	NA	TRBJ2-5	TGTGCCAGCAGCGGGACACTACAAGAGACCCAGTACTTC	CASSGTLQETQYF
NA	TRBV20-1	NA	TRBJ2-2	TGCAGTGCGGTGACTGGGAACACCGGGGAGCTGTTTTTT	CSAVTGNTGELFF
NA	TRBV11-2	NA	TRBJ1-6	TGTGCCAGCAGCAGTAAACAGAGTAATTCACCCCTCCACTTT	CASSSKQSNSPLHF
NA	TRBV5-1	NA	TRBJ2-4	TGCGCCAGCAGTCTGGGGTTACAAAACATTCAGTACTTC	CASSLGLQNIQYF